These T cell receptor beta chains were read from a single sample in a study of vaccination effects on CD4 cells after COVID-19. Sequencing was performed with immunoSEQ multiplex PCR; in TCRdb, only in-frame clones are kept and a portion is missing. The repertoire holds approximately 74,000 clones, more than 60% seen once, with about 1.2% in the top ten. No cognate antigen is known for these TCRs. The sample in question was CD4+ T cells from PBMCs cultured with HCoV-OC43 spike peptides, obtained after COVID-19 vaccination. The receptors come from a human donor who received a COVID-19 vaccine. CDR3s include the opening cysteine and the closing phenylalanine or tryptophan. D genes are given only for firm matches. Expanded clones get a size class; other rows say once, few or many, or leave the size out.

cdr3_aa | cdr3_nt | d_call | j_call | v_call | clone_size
CASSLRTRGKAFF | TGTGCCAGCAGTCTTCGTACTAGGGGGAAAGCTTTCTTT | NA | TRBJ1-1 | TRBV6-5 | once
CASSRDMNTEAFF | TGTGCCAGCAGCCGGGACATGAACACTGAAGCTTTCTTT | NA | TRBJ1-1 | TRBV2 | NA
CASSQQTQGNQPQHF | TGTGCCAGCAGCCAGCAGACGCAAGGCAATCAGCCCCAGCATTTT | NA | TRBJ1-5 | TRBV7-2 | NA
CASSSDGLNTEAFF | TGTGCCAGCAGCTCGGACGGATTGAACACTGAAGCTTTCTTT | NA | TRBJ1-1 | TRBV7-2 | NA
CASSRGEGNYGYTF | TGTGCCAGCAGCCGCGGAGAGGGGAACTATGGCTACACCTTC | NA | TRBJ1-2 | TRBV7-9 | NA
CATRGENTDTQYF | TGTGCCACCAGGGGCGAAAACACAGATACGCAGTATTTT | NA | TRBJ2-3 | TRBV24-1 | NA
CAISENTGELFF | TGTGCCATCAGTGAGAACACCGGGGAGCTGTTTTTT | NA | TRBJ2-2 | TRBV10-3 | NA
CASRPGTGLILTEAFF | TGTGCCAGCAGGCCCGGGACAGGCTTGATTCTCACTGAAGCTTTCTTT | TRBD1 | TRBJ1-1 | TRBV28 | NA
CASSLLVPNEQFF | TGTGCCAGCAGCTTACTAGTACCCAATGAGCAGTTCTTC | NA | TRBJ2-1 | TRBV5-4 | NA
CASSPRNNSPLHF | TGTGCCAGCTCACCTAGGAATAATTCACCCCTCCACTTT | NA | TRBJ1-6 | TRBV18 | few
CATTGWNEKLFF | TGTGCCACCACAGGGTGGAATGAAAAACTGTTTTTT | NA | TRBJ1-4 | TRBV24-1 | NA
CATSAQGTANSPLHF | TGTGCCACCAGTGCACAGGGGACAGCAAATTCACCCCTCCACTTT | TRBD1 | TRBJ1-6 | TRBV24-1 | NA
CASSMGRNTDTQYF | TGTGCCAGCAGCATGGGGCGGAACACAGATACGCAGTATTTT | NA | TRBJ2-3 | TRBV7-3 | NA
CASSRVGGNQPQHF | TGTGCCAGCAGTCGGGTTGGTGGGAATCAGCCCCAGCATTTT | NA | TRBJ1-5 | TRBV28 | few
CAWRRPPGDTEAFF | TGTGCCTGGAGGAGGCCTCCTGGGGACACTGAAGCTTTCTTT | NA | TRBJ1-1 | TRBV30 | NA
CASSLEVLAGSSTDTQYF | TGTGCCAGCAGCTTGGAGGTACTAGCGGGGTCGAGCACAGATACGCAGTATTTT | TRBD2 | TRBJ2-3 | TRBV7-8 | NA
CASSPTEQKNYGYTF | TGTGCCAGCAGCCCGACGGAACAGAAAAACTATGGCTACACCTTC | NA | TRBJ1-2 | TRBV4-2 | NA
CASSSAQLAGVSTDTQYF | TGTGCCAGCAGCTCCGCCCAGCTAGCGGGGGTTAGCACAGATACGCAGTATTTT | TRBD2 | TRBJ2-3 | TRBV7-2 | NA
CASSRTNSPLHF | TGTGCTAGTTCGCGGACGAATTCACCCCTCCACTTT | NA | TRBJ1-6 | TRBV12-5 | few
CASSSYPGQGGNTGELFF | TGTGCCAGCAGTTCTTATCCTGGACAGGGAGGGAACACCGGGGAGCTGTTTTTT | TRBD1 | TRBJ2-2 | TRBV6-2/TRBV6-3 | few
CASSLSGEQFF | TGTGCCAGCAGCCTCTCAGGGGAGCAGTTCTTC | NA | TRBJ2-1 | TRBV3-1/TRBV3-2 | NA
CASSVTGVYGYTF | TGTGCCAGCAGCGTTACAGGGGTCTATGGCTACACCTTC | TRBD1 | TRBJ1-2 | TRBV5-4 | NA
CASSQLQTVTGELFF | TGCGCCAGCAGCCAACTACAGACAGTCACCGGGGAGCTGTTTTTT | NA | TRBJ2-2 | TRBV5-1 | NA
CAISAGQNGPGELFF | TGTGCCATCAGTGCCGGCCAGAATGGTCCGGGGGAGCTGTTTTTT | NA | TRBJ2-2 | TRBV10-3 | NA